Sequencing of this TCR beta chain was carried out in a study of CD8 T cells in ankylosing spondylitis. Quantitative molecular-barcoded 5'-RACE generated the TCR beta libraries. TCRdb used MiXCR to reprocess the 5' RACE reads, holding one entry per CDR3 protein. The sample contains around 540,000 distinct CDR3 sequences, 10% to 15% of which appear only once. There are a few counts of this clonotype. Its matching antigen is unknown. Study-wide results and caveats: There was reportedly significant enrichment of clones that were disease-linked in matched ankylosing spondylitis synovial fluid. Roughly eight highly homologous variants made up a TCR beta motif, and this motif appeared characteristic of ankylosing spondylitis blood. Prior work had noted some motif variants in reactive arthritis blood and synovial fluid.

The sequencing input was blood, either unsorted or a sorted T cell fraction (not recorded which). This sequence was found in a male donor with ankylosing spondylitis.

The DNA of the CDR3 is TGTGCCAGCAGTCCCGGGACAGGAGCGTCCACCGGGGAGCTGTTTTTT. Its protein product is CASSPGTGASTGELFF. The rearrangement joins TRBV12-3 or TRBV12-4 to TRBJ2-2, with 8 positions matching TRBD1. J lost 4 bases, V lost 5 bases, and 9 bases had no gene match. This CDR3 is 16 amino acids long.